This record concerns one T cell receptor (beta chain) sequence. Sequencing used immunoSEQ multiplex PCR; TCRdb keeps in-frame clones, though not all of them. The sample shows about 120,000 clones, more than 85% of them seen only once. As to time point: peripheral blood 6 weeks after treatment start. This record comes from a study of PD-L1 blockade in urothelial cancer. Background on the study: Each blood sample yielded a median of approximately 140,000 T cells.

The V gene's germline CDR1 is MNHEY and CDR2 SVGAGI. The CDR3 covers 14 residues. Trimming removed 4 bases from V and 2 bases from J, with 9 bases in between. This TCR was sampled from a man aged 55-75 years with urothelial cancer. The chain has TRBV6-5 and TRBJ1-5; D is unclear. The input for sequencing was PBMCs, taken around atezolizumab (anti-PD-L1) treatment. This CDR3 reads CASSSGKGNQPQHF. CDR3 sequence (DNA): TGTGCCAGCAGTTCGGGGAAAGGCAATCAGCCCCAGCATTTT.